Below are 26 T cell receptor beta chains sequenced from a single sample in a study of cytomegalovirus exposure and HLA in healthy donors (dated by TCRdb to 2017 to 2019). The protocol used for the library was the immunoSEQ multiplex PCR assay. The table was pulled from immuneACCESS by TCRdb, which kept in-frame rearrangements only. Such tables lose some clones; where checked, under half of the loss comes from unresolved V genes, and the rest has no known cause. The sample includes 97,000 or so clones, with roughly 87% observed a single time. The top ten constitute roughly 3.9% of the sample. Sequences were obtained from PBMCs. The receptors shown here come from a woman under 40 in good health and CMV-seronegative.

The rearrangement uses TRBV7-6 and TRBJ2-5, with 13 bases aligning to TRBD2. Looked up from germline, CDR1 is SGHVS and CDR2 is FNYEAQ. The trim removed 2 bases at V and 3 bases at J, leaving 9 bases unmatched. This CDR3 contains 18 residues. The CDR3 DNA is TGTGCCAGCAGCTTAACTAGCGGGGGGGTGATACTCAAAGAGACCCAGTACTTC. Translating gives CASSLTSGGVILKETQYF.

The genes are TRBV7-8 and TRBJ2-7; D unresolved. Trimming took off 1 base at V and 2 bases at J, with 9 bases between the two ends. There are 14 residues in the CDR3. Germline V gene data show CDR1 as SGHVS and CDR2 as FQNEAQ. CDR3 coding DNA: TGTGCCAGCAGCTTAGGAGTTACAGCCTACGAGCAGTACTTC. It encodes CASSLGVTAYEQYF.

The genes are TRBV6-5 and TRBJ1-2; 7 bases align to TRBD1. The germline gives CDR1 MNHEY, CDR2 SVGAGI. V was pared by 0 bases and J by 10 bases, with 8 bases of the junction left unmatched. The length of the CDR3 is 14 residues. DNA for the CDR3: TGTGCCAGCAGTTACTCCCGGACAGGAGGAGACTACACCTTC. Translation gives CASSYSRTGGDYTF.

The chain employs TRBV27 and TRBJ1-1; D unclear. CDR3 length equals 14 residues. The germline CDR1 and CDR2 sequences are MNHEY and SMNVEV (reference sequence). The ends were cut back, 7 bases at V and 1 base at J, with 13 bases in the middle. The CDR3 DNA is TGTGCCAGCACCAGCCCGGGGTCGAACACTGAAGCTTTCTTT. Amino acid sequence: CASTSPGSNTEAFF.

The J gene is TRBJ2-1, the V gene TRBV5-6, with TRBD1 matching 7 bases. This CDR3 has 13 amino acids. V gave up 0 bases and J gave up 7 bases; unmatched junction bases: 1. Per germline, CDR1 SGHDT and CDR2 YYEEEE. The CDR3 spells CASSLAGGNEQFF. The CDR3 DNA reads TGTGCCAGCAGCTTGGCAGGGGGTAATGAGCAGTTCTTC.

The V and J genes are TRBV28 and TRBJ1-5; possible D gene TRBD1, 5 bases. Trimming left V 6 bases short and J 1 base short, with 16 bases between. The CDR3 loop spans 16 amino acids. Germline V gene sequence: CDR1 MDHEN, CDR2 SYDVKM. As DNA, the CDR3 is TGTGCCAGCAGCTTCAACACAGGCCAAAGCAATCAGCCCCAGCATTTT. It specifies CASSFNTGQSNQPQHF.

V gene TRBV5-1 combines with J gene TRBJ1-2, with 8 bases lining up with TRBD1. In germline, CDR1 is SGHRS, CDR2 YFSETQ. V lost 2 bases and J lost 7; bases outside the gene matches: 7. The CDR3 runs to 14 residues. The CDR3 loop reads CASSLSGQALGYTF. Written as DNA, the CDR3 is TGCGCCAGCAGCTTATCGGGACAGGCACTTGGCTACACCTTC.

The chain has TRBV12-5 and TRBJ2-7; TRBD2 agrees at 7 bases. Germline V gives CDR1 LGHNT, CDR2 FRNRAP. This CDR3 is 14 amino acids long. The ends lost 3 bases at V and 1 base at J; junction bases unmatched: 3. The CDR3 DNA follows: TGTGCTAGTGGTTTTTCGGGGGGATCCTACGAGCAGTACTTC. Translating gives CASGFSGGSYEQYF. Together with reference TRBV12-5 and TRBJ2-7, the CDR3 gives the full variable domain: DARVTQTPRHKVTEMGQEVTMRCQPILGHNTVFWYRQTMMQGLELLAYFRNRAPLDDSGMPKDRFSAEMPDATLATLKIQPSEPRDSAVYFCASGFSGGSYEQYFGPGTRLTVT.

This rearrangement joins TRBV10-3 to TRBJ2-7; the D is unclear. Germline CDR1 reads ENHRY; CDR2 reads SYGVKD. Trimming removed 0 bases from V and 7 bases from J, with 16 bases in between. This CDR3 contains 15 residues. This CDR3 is CAISESGSRPREQYF. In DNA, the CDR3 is TGTGCCATCAGTGAGTCGGGTAGCAGACCTAGGGAGCAGTACTTC.

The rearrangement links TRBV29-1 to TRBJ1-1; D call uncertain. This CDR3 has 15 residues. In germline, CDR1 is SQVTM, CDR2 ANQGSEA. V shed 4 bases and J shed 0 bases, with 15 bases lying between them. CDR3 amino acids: CSVAKGARMNTEAFF. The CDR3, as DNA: TGCAGCGTTGCTAAGGGAGCGAGAATGAACACTGAAGCTTTCTTT.

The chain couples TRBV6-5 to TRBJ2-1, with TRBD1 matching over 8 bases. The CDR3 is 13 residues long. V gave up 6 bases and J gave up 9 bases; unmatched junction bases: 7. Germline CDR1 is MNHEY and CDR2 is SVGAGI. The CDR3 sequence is CASRLQGAGEQFF. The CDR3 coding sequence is TGTGCCAGCAGACTCCAGGGGGCCGGTGAGCAGTTCTTC.

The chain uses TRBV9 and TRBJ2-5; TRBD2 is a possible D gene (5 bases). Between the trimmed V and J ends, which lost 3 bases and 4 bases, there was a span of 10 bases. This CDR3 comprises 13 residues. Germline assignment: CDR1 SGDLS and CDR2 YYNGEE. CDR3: CASSAGRGETQYF. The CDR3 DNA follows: TGTGCCAGCAGCGCCGGACGGGGAGAGACCCAGTACTTC.

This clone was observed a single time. CDR3 residues: CASSEQGPQETQYF. The CDR3 DNA follows: TGCGCCAGCAGCGAACAGGGGCCCCAAGAGACCCAGTACTTC. The genes are TRBV5-1 and TRBJ2-5; 7 positions agree with TRBD1. The germline V gene has CDR1 SGHRS and CDR2 YFSETQ. CDR3 length: 14 amino acids. Trimming removed 4 bases from V and 1 base from J; junction bases left unmatched: 4. Using reference TRBV5-1 and TRBJ2-5 for the parts outside the CDR3, the full variable domain is KAGVTQTPRYLIKTRGQQVTLSCSPISGHRSVSWYQQTPGQGLQFLFEYFSETQRNKGNFPGRFSGRQFSNSRSEMNVSTLELGDSALYLCASSEQGPQETQYFGPGTRLLVL.

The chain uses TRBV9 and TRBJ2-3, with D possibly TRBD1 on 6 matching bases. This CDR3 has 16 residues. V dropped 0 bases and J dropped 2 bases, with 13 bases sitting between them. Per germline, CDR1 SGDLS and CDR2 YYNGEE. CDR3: CASSVGPGVDTDTQYF. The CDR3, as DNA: TGTGCCAGCAGCGTAGGGCCAGGGGTGGACACAGATACGCAGTATTTT.

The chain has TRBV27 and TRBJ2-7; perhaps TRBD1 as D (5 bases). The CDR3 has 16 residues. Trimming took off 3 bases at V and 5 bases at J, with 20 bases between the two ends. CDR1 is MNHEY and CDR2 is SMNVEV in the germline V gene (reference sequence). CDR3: CASSFLLFQGPDEQYF. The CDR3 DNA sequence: TGTGCCAGCAGTTTTCTGCTATTCCAGGGCCCCGACGAGCAGTACTTC.

The CDR3 nucleotides are TGCAGCGTTACAACAGGGGGCATCGCTGAAGCTTTCTTT. Protein: CSVTTGGIAEAFF. J is TRBJ1-1 and V is TRBV29-1; 9 bases fit TRBD1. After removal of 5 bases from V and 6 bases from J, the junction contained 7 bases not matched to a gene. The germline CDR1 and CDR2 sequences are SQVTM and ANQGSEA. CDR3 length: 13 amino acids.

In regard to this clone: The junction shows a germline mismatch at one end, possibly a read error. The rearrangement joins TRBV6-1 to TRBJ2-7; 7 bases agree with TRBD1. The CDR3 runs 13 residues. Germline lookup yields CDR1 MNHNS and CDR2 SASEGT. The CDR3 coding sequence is TGTGCCAGCAGTAAACAGGGGCACTACGAGCGGTACTTC. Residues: CASSKQGHYERYF.

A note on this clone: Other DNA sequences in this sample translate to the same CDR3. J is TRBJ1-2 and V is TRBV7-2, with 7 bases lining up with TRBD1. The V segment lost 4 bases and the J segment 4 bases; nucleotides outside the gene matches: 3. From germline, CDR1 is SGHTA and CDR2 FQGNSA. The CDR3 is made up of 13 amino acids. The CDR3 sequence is CASSSDRRYGYTF. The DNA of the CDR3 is TGTGCCAGCAGCTCGGACAGGCGCTATGGCTACACCTTC.

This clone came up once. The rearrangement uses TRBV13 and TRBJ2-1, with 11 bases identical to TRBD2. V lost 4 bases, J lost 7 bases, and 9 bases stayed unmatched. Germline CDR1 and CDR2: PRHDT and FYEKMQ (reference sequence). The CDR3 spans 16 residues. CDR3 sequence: CASSSSGRRAINEQFF. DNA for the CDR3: TGTGCCAGCAGCTCTAGCGGGAGGAGGGCGATAAATGAGCAGTTCTTC.

DNA of the CDR3: TGTGCCAGCAGCCCTCAGGGGGCCGGGTTTGATGAGCAGTTCTTC. Its translation is CASSPQGAGFDEQFF. The chain employs TRBV7-2 and TRBJ2-1; 8 bases are a match to TRBD1. The CDR3 sequence is 15 residues long. Germline assignment: CDR1 SGHTA and CDR2 FQGNSA. The V segment lost 5 bases and the J segment 8 bases; nucleotides outside the gene matches: 11.

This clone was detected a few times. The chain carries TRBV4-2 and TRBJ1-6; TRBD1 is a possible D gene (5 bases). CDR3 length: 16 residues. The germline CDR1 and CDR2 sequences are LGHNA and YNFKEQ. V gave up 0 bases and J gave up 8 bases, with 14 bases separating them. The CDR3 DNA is TGTGCCAGCAGCCAAGATATCAGGGCTTCATATTCACCCCTCCACTTT. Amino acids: CASSQDIRASYSPLHF.

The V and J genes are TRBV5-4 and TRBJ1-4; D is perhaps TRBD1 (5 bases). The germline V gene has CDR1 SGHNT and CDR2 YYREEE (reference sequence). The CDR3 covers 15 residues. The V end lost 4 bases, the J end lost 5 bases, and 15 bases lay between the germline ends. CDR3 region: CASSVGGASNEKLFF. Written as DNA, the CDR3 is TGTGCCAGCAGCGTCGGCGGGGCCTCGAATGAAAAACTGTTTTTT.

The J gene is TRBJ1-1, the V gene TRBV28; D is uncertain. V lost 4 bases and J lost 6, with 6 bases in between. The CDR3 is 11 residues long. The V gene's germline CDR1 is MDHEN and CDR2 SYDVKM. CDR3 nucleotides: TGTGCCAGCAGTTATGTCGCTGAAGCTTTCTTT. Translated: CASSYVAEAFF. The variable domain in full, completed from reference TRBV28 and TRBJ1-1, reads DVKVTQSSRYLVKRTGEKVFLECVQDMDHENMFWYRQDPGLGLRLIYFSYDVKMKEKGDIPEGYSVSREKKERFSLILESASTNQTSMYLCASSYVAEAFFGQGTRLTVV.

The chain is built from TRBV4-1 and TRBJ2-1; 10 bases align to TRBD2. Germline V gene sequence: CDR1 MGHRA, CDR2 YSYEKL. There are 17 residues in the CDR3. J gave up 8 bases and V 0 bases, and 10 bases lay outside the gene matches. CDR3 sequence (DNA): TGCGCCAGCAGCCAAGATCAAGCTAGCGGGAGTGCCGATGAGCAGTTCTTC. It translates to CASSQDQASGSADEQFF.

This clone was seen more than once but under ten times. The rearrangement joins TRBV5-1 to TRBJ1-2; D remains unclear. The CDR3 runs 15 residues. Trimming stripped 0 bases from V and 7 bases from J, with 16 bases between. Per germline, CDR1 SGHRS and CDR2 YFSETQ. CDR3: CASSLGYRAEGGYTF. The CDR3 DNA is TGCGCCAGCAGCTTGGGATACCGGGCCGAGGGTGGCTACACCTTC.

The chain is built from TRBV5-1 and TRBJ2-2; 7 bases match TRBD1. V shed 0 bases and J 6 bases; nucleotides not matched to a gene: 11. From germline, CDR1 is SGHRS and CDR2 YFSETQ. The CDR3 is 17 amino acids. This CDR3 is CASSLDPIDRVSGELFF. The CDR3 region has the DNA TGCGCCAGCAGCTTGGACCCTATCGACAGGGTTTCCGGGGAGCTGTTTTTT.